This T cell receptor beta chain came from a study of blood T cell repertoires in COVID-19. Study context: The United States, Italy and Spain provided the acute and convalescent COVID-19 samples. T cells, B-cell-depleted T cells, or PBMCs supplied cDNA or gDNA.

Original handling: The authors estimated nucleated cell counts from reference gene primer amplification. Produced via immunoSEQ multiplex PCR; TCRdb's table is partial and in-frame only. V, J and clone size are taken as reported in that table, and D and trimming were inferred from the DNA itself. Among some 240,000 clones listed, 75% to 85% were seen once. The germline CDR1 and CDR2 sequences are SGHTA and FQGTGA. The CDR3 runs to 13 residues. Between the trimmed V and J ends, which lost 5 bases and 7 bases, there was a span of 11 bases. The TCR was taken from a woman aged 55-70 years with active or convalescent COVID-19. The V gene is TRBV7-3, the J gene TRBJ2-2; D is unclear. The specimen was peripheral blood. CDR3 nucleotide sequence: TGTGCCAGCAGCCCGCGCTTGAGCGGGGAGCTGTTTTTT. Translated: CASSPRLSGELFF.